Below, 15 T cell receptor beta chains from the same sample are listed, as sequenced in a study of blood T cell repertoires in COVID-19. The assay was immunoSEQ multiplex PCR, and TCRdb's table has in-frame clones only and misses some. The data contain more than 100,000 clones, around 87% of them singletons. Sequenced material: peripheral blood. These receptors were collected from a woman aged 60-75 years with acute or convalescent COVID-19.

This chain uses TRBV6-5 with TRBJ1-6, with D perhaps TRBD1 (5 bases). CDR3 length equals 14 residues. Germline CDR1 MNHEY, CDR2 SVGAGI. The germline V and J ends were trimmed by 7 bases and 3 bases, with 10 bases remaining between them. The CDR3 loop reads CASTVTVYNSPLHF. Here the CDR3 DNA reads TGTGCCAGCACCGTGACAGTCTATAATTCACCCCTCCACTTT.

The table lists this clone with a few counts. The rearrangement joins TRBV19 to TRBJ1-3, with a tentative D call TRBD1 (5 bases). CDR3 length equals 14 residues. Per germline, CDR1 LNHDA and CDR2 SQIVND (reference sequence). Between the trimmed V and J ends, which lost 5 bases and 8 bases, there was a span of 16 bases. The chain's CDR3 is CASSARVPWDTIYF. CDR3 bases: TGTGCCAGTAGTGCCAGGGTACCGTGGGACACCATATATTTT.

CDR3 sequence (DNA): TGCGCCAGCAGGCTCGGAGGGGGCCAGAACACTGAAGCTTTCTTT. Amino acid sequence: CASRLGGGQNTEAFF. The chain combines TRBV4-1 with TRBJ1-1, with 7 nucleotides matching TRBD1. The CDR3 loop spans 15 amino acids. V shed 6 bases and J 1 base; nucleotides not matched to a gene: 8. CDR1 is MGHRA and CDR2 is YSYEKL in the germline V gene.

Notes on this clone: In the same sample, other DNA sequences code for this CDR3. V and J are TRBV20-1 and TRBJ1-5; D uncertain. Trimming left V 3 bases short and J 1 base short, with 7 bases between. CDR1 is DFQATT and CDR2 is SNEGSKA in the germline V gene (reference sequence). The CDR3 covers 13 residues. The CDR3 DNA reads TGCAGTGCTAGTTCGGGGAGCAATCAGCCCCAGCATTTT. Protein sequence: CSASSGSNQPQHF.

The genes are TRBV7-6 and TRBJ2-2; TRBD2 agrees at 10 bases. This CDR3 is 15 amino acids long. Germline CDR1 SGHVS, CDR2 FNYEAQ. Trimming took 6 bases from V and 4 from J; bases not matched to a gene: 5. CDR3 sequence (DNA): TGTGCCAGCAGGGCTAGCGGGAGTTCCACCGGGGAGCTGTTTTTT. Translating it yields CASRASGSSTGELFF.

The V gene is TRBV19, the J gene TRBJ2-2, with D possibly matching TRBD1 (5 bases). CDR1 is LNHDA and CDR2 is SQIVND in the germline V gene (reference sequence). Trimming cost V 3 bases and J 6 bases, with 20 bases left between them. CDR3 size: 17 residues. CDR3 protein: CASSIRVGRVVSGELFF. The CDR3 DNA reads as TGTGCCAGTAGTATCCGGGTGGGCAGGGTCGTATCCGGGGAGCTGTTTTTT.

The chain uses TRBV10-3 and TRBJ2-1; 10 bases align to TRBD1. The CDR3 consists of 15 residues. Germline V gene sequence: CDR1 ENHRY, CDR2 SYGVKD. The V segment lost 7 bases and the J segment 3 bases; nucleotides outside the gene matches: 6. In nucleotides, the CDR3 is TGTGCCATCAATTCCGGGACAGGGGTCTACAATGAGCAGTTCTTC. Protein product: CAINSGTGVYNEQFF.

This clone was counted a single time. The chain has TRBV19 and TRBJ1-5; D gene unclear. V lost 5 bases, J lost 0 bases, and 11 bases lay in between. Looked up from germline, CDR1 is LNHDA and CDR2 is SQIVND (reference sequence). This CDR3 contains 15 residues. CDR3 sequence: CASSGSLYSNQPQHF. The CDR3 nucleotides read TGTGCCAGTAGTGGCAGTTTATATAGCAATCAGCCCCAGCATTTT.

The V gene is TRBV5-8, the J gene TRBJ1-2; no definite D call. CDR1 and CDR2 (germline): SGHTS, YDEGEE. The length of the CDR3 is 15 residues. The V end was cut by 1 base, the J end by 0 bases, with 10 bases between. CDR3: CASSLNSKANYGYTF. DNA of the CDR3: TGTGCCAGCAGCTTGAACAGCAAAGCTAACTATGGCTACACCTTC.

The CDR3: CASSEGNRVYGYTF. For the CDR3, the DNA is TGTGCCAGCAGTGAAGGGAACAGAGTTTATGGCTACACCTTC. This sequence joins TRBV6-1 and TRBJ1-2; D is unresolved. The germline V gene encodes CDR1 MNHNS and CDR2 SASEGT. Trimming took off 1 base at V and 5 bases at J, with 11 bases between the two ends. CDR3 length equals 14 residues.

A few counts support this clone. The genes are TRBV6-4 and TRBJ1-1; perhaps TRBD1 as D (6 bases). This CDR3 has 16 amino acids. Germline V lookup: CDR1 MRHNA, CDR2 SNTAGT. Trimming cost V 0 bases and J 1 base, with 12 bases left between them. In DNA, the CDR3 is TGTGCCAGCAGTGACTCTAGACAGGAGTGGAACACTGAAGCTTTCTTT. It is translated as CASSDSRQEWNTEAFF.

This chain joins TRBV7-8 and TRBJ2-6, with D possibly TRBD2 on 5 matching bases. CDR3 length equals 15 residues. Trimming took 1 base from V and 3 from J, leaving 7 bases between them. Looked up from germline, CDR1 is SGHVS and CDR2 is FQNEAQ. CDR3 in amino acids: CASSLGAGGANVLTF. In DNA, the CDR3 is TGTGCCAGCAGCTTAGGGGCGGGTGGGGCCAACGTCCTGACTTTC.

This sequence joins TRBV27 and TRBJ1-1; D remains ambiguous. There are 13 residues in the CDR3. Germline loops: CDR1 MNHEY, CDR2 SMNVEV (reference sequence). V shed 4 bases and J shed 0 bases, with 6 bases lying between them. CDR3 nucleotides: TGTGCCAGCAGTTATGGGCTGAACACTGAAGCTTTCTTT. It translates to CASSYGLNTEAFF.

The chain has TRBV19 and TRBJ1-3; a weak D match, TRBD1 (6 bases). Germline V CDR1 and CDR2: LNHDA, SQIVND (reference sequence). The CDR3 is made up of 15 amino acids. With 5 bases removed from V and 4 bases from J, the gap between germline ends came to 15 bases. This CDR3 reads CASSVGQNYGNTIYF. The CDR3 coding sequence is TGTGCCAGTAGTGTAGGACAGAACTACGGAAACACCATATATTTT.

The chain has TRBV19 and TRBJ2-1, with 7 bases fitting TRBD2. Germline V lookup: CDR1 LNHDA, CDR2 SQIVND (reference sequence). This CDR3 has 16 residues. Trimming at V came to 7 bases and at J to 5 bases, leaving 14 bases not matched to a gene. The CDR3 sequence is CASTRTRGPPHNEQFF. The DNA of the CDR3 is TGTGCCAGTACCCGGACTAGGGGTCCCCCCCACAATGAGCAGTTCTTC.